The 2 T cell receptor beta chains listed next were all sequenced from one sample in a study of regulatory T cells in long-lasting Graves disease. Noted time point: persistent/refractory GD, antithyroid drugs over 5 years with positive TRAb. RNA isolated from PBMCs was used to make the TCR library. HTBI primers from iRepertoire and Arm-PCR of CDR3 regions yielded the TCR beta libraries. One entry per CDR3 protein, called by TCRdb with MiXCR from the multiplex PCR reads. The table shows 350,000 to 500,000 distinct CDR3 sequences, with around 23% occurring only once. The starting material was peripheral blood mononuclear cells (PBMCs), obtained when the disease was refractory, from a patient treated with antithyroid drugs. The receptor set was obtained from a female donor with Graves disease.

This clonotype showed up just a few times. The chain joins TRBV5-6 to TRBJ2-7, with a possible D match to TRBD2 (5 bases). Germline-derived CDR1 and CDR2 are SGHDT and YYEEEE. This CDR3 has 14 residues. The V gene lost 1 base and the J gene lost 0 bases, with 8 bases spanning the gap. The CDR3 sequence: CASSLIGNSYEQYF. CDR3 DNA sequence: TGTGCCAGCAGCTTGATCGGGAACTCCTACGAGCAGTACTTC.

The V gene is TRBV6-1, the J gene TRBJ2-7; perhaps TRBD1 as D (6 bases). The CDR3 spans 14 residues. The V gene lost 5 bases and the J gene lost 4 bases, with 15 bases spanning the gap. Germline V lookup: CDR1 MNHNS, CDR2 SASEGT. CDR3 protein: CASSREGQPYEQYF. In DNA form, the CDR3 reads TGTGCCAGCAGTAGAGAAGGACAGCCTTACGAGCAGTACTTC.